Each of the 31 T cell receptor beta chains below was sequenced from the same sample in a study of CDR3 diversity in severe acne. MiXCR, applied by TCRdb to the PCR reads, yields one record per CDR3 protein. The repertoire has over 100,000 distinct CDR3 sequences, 51% of them found once; the top ten carry about an eighth. The sequenced material came from blood. The receptor source for this set is a male donor with acne.

As regards this clonotype: A much bigger clone sits one base away, suggesting this may be a read error. Because it lacks the conserved phenylalanine or tryptophan at the end, this CDR3 is likely a read error. The V gene is TRBV9, the J gene TRBJ1-1, with D possibly TRBD1 on 6 matching bases. The V end lost 3 bases, the J end lost 3 bases, and 9 bases lay between the germline ends. CDR3 length: 13 residues. Per germline, CDR1 SGDLS and CDR2 YYNGEE. The CDR3 protein is CASSGGGDTEAFS. The CDR3, as DNA: TGTGCCAGCAGCGGAGGGGGGGACACTGAAGCTTTCTCT.

The table lists this clonotype with many counts. This sequence joins TRBV6-2 or TRBV6-3 and TRBJ2-7; D gene uncertain. CDR3 length: 15 residues. The germline CDR1 and CDR2 sequences are MNHEY and SVGEGT. Trimming pared 2 bases from V and 2 bases from J, leaving 13 bases between. In DNA form, the CDR3 reads TGTGCCAGCAGTTACCAACCGGGTTCGGCCTACGAGCAGTACGTC. It codes for CASSYQPGSAYEQYV.

This rearrangement joins TRBV28 to TRBJ2-1, with unresolved D. CDR1 is MDHEN, CDR2 SYDVKM, per germline. V shed 3 bases and J shed 6 bases, with 12 bases lying between them. The CDR3 covers 14 residues. The CDR3 sequence is CASSFQIGRNEQFF. CDR3 sequence (DNA): TGTGCCAGCAGTTTTCAGATTGGTCGCAATGAGCAGTTCTTC.

The rearrangement uses TRBV29-1 and TRBJ2-7; 14 bases fit TRBD2. V dropped 4 bases and J dropped 2; count of bases not matched to a gene: 7. The CDR3 length is 16 residues. CDR1 and CDR2 (germline): SQVTM, ANQGSEA. The CDR3 nucleotides are TGCAGCGTTGCTGGGACTAGCGGGAGAGGTACCTACGAGCAGTACTTC. Its protein product is CSVAGTSGRGTYEQYF.

This clonotype is deemed medium-sized. V and J are TRBV9 and TRBJ2-1, with 9 bases matching TRBD2. The ends lost 4 bases at V and 2 bases at J; junction bases unmatched: 10. The CDR3 totals 17 residues. Germline assignment: CDR1 SGDLS and CDR2 YYNGEE. The CDR3 nucleotides read TGTGCCAGCAGCCAGTACGTTAGCGGGAGTACCTACAATGAGCAGTTCTTC. The encoded protein is CASSQYVSGSTYNEQFF.

V gene TRBV3-1 combines with J gene TRBJ2-5; 7 bases map to TRBD1. Germline lookup yields CDR1 LGHDT and CDR2 YNNKEL (reference sequence). There are 15 residues in the CDR3. The J segment lost 9 bases and the V segment lost 2 bases, leaving 12 bases of the junction unmatched. CDR3 in amino acids: CASSQRQGGLKAQYF. The DNA of the CDR3 is TGTGCCAGCAGCCAACGACAGGGCGGGCTAAAGGCCCAGTACTTC.

Turning to this clonotype: The missing conserved phenylalanine or tryptophan at the end of this CDR3 makes a read error likely. V usage is TRBV7-8 and J usage is TRBJ2-3, with TRBD2 matching over 13 bases. Losses at the gene ends were 4 bases for V and 5 bases for J; bases not matched to a gene: 12. The CDR3 consists of 18 residues. The germline CDR1 and CDR2 sequences are SGHVS and FQNEAQ. CDR3 sequence (DNA): TGTGCCAGCAGCTCAGGGACTAGCGGGACCCCGTGGGTAGATACGCAGTATTCT. It codes for CASSSGTSGTPWVDTQYS.

Comment on this clonotype: The limits of the CDR3 on the DNA are not certain, so only TCRdb's listed CDR3 is given. The chain employs TRBV7-6 and TRBJ2-1; the DNA was not compared with TRBD2, the D call given in the table. Ends included, the CDR3 has 20 residues. CDR1 and CDR2 (germline): SGHVS, FNYEAQ. This CDR3 reads CDSSFYICSARFTRNNEQFF.

As to this clonotype: Lacking the conserved final phenylalanine or tryptophan, this CDR3 likely reflects a read error. The chain recombines TRBV24-1 with TRBJ2-2; tentatively, D is TRBD2 (6 bases). The CDR3 loop spans 13 amino acids. V was shortened by 6 bases and J by 5 bases, with 9 bases between the two germline ends. Germline assignment: CDR1 KGHDR and CDR2 SFDVKD. The CDR3 loop is CATSNSGTGELFI. The CDR3 coding sequence is TGTGCCACCAGTAATAGCGGAACCGGGGAGCTGTTTATT.

A word on this clonotype: An end of the junction does not agree with germline; a read error may underlie this. The chain uses TRBV20-1 and TRBJ2-1; 7 nucleotides match TRBD2. Germline V gene sequence: CDR1 DFQATT, CDR2 SNEGSKA (reference sequence). The CDR3 spans 14 residues. Here the CDR3 DNA reads TGCAGTGCTAGCGGGAGGTACTCCTACAATGAGCGGCTCTTC. As protein: CSASGRYSYNERLF.

This clonotype has only a few counts. The rearrangement joins TRBV7-2 to TRBJ1-2, with 7 bases lining up with TRBD1. Per the germline V gene, CDR1 is SGHTA and CDR2 is FQGNSA. V was clipped by 0 bases and J by 4 bases; unmatched bases: 8. There are 16 residues in the CDR3. The CDR3 is CASSLATGRVFYGYTF. The CDR3 coding sequence is TGTGCCAGCAGCTTAGCGACAGGGAGGGTTTTCTATGGCTACACCTTC.

This clonotype was detected many times. The rearrangement uses TRBV7-9 and TRBJ1-4, with D perhaps matching TRBD1 (5 bases). Germline V gene lookup returns CDR1 SEHNR and CDR2 FQNEAQ (reference sequence). Trimming took off 4 bases at V and 7 bases at J, with 16 bases between the two ends. This CDR3 is 15 amino acids long. Here the CDR3 DNA reads TGTGCCAGCAGCTACCGGGGGGATGGTAGTGAAAAACTGTTTTTT. This codes for CASSYRGDGSEKLFF.

This clonotype is a singleton in its sample. The chain is built from TRBV7-6 and TRBJ2-3; TRBD1 matches 11 bases. Germline CDR1 is SGHVS and CDR2 is FNYEAQ. The CDR3 is 18 amino acids. The ends lost 4 bases at V and 2 bases at J; junction bases unmatched: 11. The CDR3 protein is CASSSGTTDRGPTDTQYF. The CDR3 coding sequence is TGTGCCAGCAGCTCCGGGACTACGGACAGGGGGCCCACAGATACGCAGTATTTT.

The genes are TRBV12-3 or TRBV12-4 and TRBJ2-7, with 7 nucleotides matching TRBD1. The trim removed 7 bases at V and 2 bases at J, leaving 11 bases unmatched. This CDR3 has 15 amino acids. CDR3 sequence (DNA): TGTGCCAGCACCCGGACCGGGACAGTGACCTACGAGCAGTACTTC. Translating it yields CASTRTGTVTYEQYF.

The chain employs TRBV27 and TRBJ1-1; no definite D call. Germline lookup yields CDR1 MNHEY and CDR2 SMNVEV (reference sequence). CDR3 length: 11 amino acids. Between the trimmed V and J ends, which lost 4 bases and 5 bases, there was a span of 5 bases. The CDR3 is CASSSRTEAFF. The CDR3 region has the DNA TGTGCCAGCAGTTCCCGGACTGAAGCTTTCTTT.

This sequence joins TRBV7-2 and TRBJ2-5; D may be TRBD2 (6 bases). Germline V gene sequence: CDR1 SGHTA, CDR2 FQGNSA. CDR3 length equals 14 residues. The V end lost 5 bases, the J end lost 5 bases, and 15 bases lay between the germline ends. DNA for the CDR3: TGTGCCAGCAGCCTACGGGGGTCGGGGGAGACCCAGTACTTC. This encodes CASSLRGSGETQYF.

This chain links TRBV4-3 with TRBJ1-1; the D gene is possibly TRBD1 (5 bases). Germline values: CDR1 LGHNA, CDR2 YSLEER. The CDR3 spans 18 residues. V lost 1 base to trimming and J lost 3 bases, with 21 bases between them. This CDR3 reads CASSQGGVGGASDTEAFF. In DNA form, the CDR3 reads TGCGCCAGCAGCCAAGGGGGGGTAGGAGGGGCCTCCGACACTGAAGCTTTCTTT.

The chain has TRBV7-8 and TRBJ1-1; D perhaps matches TRBD1 (5 bases). The CDR3 has 17 residues. V gave up 3 bases and J gave up 0 bases, with 17 bases separating them. CDR1 is SGHVS, CDR2 FQNEAQ, per germline. The CDR3 region has the DNA TGTGCCAGCAGCTTGTTGGCGCAGGGTAGAATGAACACTGAAGCTTTCTTT. It codes for CASSLLAQGRMNTEAFF.

This clonotype has just a few counts. This chain uses TRBV9 with TRBJ1-1, with D tentatively TRBD1 (6 bases). Germline CDR1 SGDLS, CDR2 YYNGEE. Trimming took 4 bases from V and 0 from J, leaving 16 bases between them. The CDR3 is 16 residues long. The DNA for the CDR3 is TGTGCCAGCAGCCCCACAGGGTCTGAAATGAACACTGAAGCTTTCTTT. It translates to CASSPTGSEMNTEAFF.

The chain links TRBV7-9 to TRBJ2-3; 7 bases line up with TRBD1. V lost 5 bases to trimming and J lost 10 bases; unmatched junction nucleotides: 6. The germline V gene has CDR1 SEHNR and CDR2 FQNEAQ (reference sequence). The CDR3 sequence is 12 residues long. The CDR3 nucleotides are TGTGCCAGCAGCGGCAGGGACAGATCGCAGTATTTT. Its translation: CASSGRDRSQYF.

This clonotype is labeled as medium-sized. The chain joins TRBV20-1 to TRBJ2-3; D is undetermined. The germline gives CDR1 DFQATT, CDR2 SNEGSKA (reference sequence). The length of the CDR3 is 13 residues. Trimming shortened V by 0 bases and J by 5 bases, and 9 bases separated the two germline ends. The DNA for the CDR3 is TGCAGTGCTAGAGACCCCGCCCGAGATACGCAGTATTTT. It codes for CSARDPARDTQYF.

The chain uses TRBV6-6 and TRBJ2-7; 7 nucleotides agree with TRBD2. Germline V gene data show CDR1 as MNHNY and CDR2 as SVGAGI (reference sequence). Trimming removed 0 bases from V and 3 bases from J; junction bases left unmatched: 5. The length of the CDR3 is 15 residues. DNA of the CDR3: TGTGCCAGCAGTTACTCGTATGGGAGGGACTACGAGCAGTACTTC. Its translation is CASSYSYGRDYEQYF.

The chain uses TRBV20-1 and TRBJ2-7; D tentatively reads TRBD1 or TRBD2 (5 bases each). Germline CDR1 DFQATT, CDR2 SNEGSKA (reference sequence). The CDR3 loop spans 15 amino acids. The V gene lost 6 bases and the J gene lost 5 bases, with 23 bases spanning the gap. The CDR3 DNA sequence: TGCAGTGCCTCCGGGACCCCTCGGCTCTACGACGAGCAGTACTTC. This sequence encodes CSASGTPRLYDEQYF.

This clonotype has ten or more counts. The chain couples TRBV20-1 to TRBJ1-3, with D unclear. Trimming stripped 0 bases from V and 2 bases from J, with 11 bases between. Germline CDR1 is DFQATT and CDR2 is SNEGSKA (reference sequence). The CDR3 is made up of 15 amino acids. The CDR3 is CSARDLARPGNTIYF. The CDR3, as DNA: TGCAGTGCTAGAGATTTAGCCCGGCCTGGAAACACCATATATTTT.

This clonotype appeared a few times. A read error may be the cause here, since a much bigger clone is one base away. The CDR3 end shows no conserved phenylalanine or tryptophan, and so a read error is likely. This chain joins TRBV11-2 and TRBJ2-7; D remains unclear. Germline loops: CDR1 SGHAT, CDR2 FQNNGV. V lost 5 bases and J 3 bases, leaving 17 bases between the germline ends. The CDR3 has 15 amino acids. CDR3 sequence reads: CASSTSLSSSYEQYL. As DNA, the CDR3 is TGTGCCAGCAGCACGAGTCTTAGTTCCAGCTACGAGCAGTACCTC.

The rearrangement uses TRBV7-9 and TRBJ2-3, with 8 bases lining up with TRBD2. The CDR3 runs to 14 residues. CDR1 is SEHNR and CDR2 is FQNEAQ in the germline V gene (reference sequence). Trimming took 8 bases from V and 4 from J; bases not matched to a gene: 8. CDR3 sequence (DNA): TGTGCCAGCCGCGGCGGGAGGTCGGCAGATACGCAGTATTTT. Translation: CASRGGRSADTQYF.

A few counts support this clonotype. One base away lies a much larger clone, so this may be a sequencing read error. The chain links TRBV29-1 to TRBJ2-1, with 8 bases fitting TRBD1. CDR3 length equals 14 residues. Germline V gene lookup returns CDR1 SQVTM and CDR2 ANQGSEA. The CDR3 DNA follows: TGCAGCGCTTTACGCCGGGACAGGCTTAATGAGCAGCTCTTC. Translating gives CSALRRDRLNEQLF.

In DNA form, the CDR3 reads TGCAGTGCTGGCCAACCCAGAGCGGGAGGGTATGCTTTCTTT. It codes for CSAGQPRAGGYAFF. J is TRBJ1-1 and V is TRBV20-1; D not resolved. The length of the CDR3 is 14 residues. Germline V lookup: CDR1 DFQATT, CDR2 SNEGSKA (reference sequence). Trimming left V 5 bases short and J 11 bases short, with 24 bases between.

The rearrangement uses TRBV19 and TRBJ2-7, with a tentative D call TRBD2 (5 bases). The CDR3 contains 16 residues. Germline V gene lookup returns CDR1 LNHDA and CDR2 SQIVND (reference sequence). Between the trimmed V and J ends, which lost 3 bases and 3 bases, there was a span of 18 bases. The CDR3 reads CASSIRAVGPVYEQYF. CDR3 coding DNA: TGTGCCAGTAGTATTCGAGCGGTGGGTCCTGTCTACGAGCAGTACTTC.

As for this clonotype: Possible read error: a much larger clone is one base away. The chain is built from TRBV7-2 and TRBJ2-5, with no clear D. CDR3 size: 13 residues. Germline V gene sequence: CDR1 SGHTA, CDR2 FQGNSA. CDR3: CASSLALGETRYF. For the CDR3, the DNA is TGTGCCAGCAGCTTAGCGCTGGGCGAGACCCGGTACTTC. The full variable domain, rest sourced from reference TRBV7-2 and TRBJ2-5, is GAGVSQSPSNKVTEKGKDVELRCDPISGHTALYWYRQSLGQGLEFLIYFQGNSAPDKSGLPSDRFSAERTGGSVSTLTIQRTQQEDSAVYLCASSLALGETRYFGPGTRLLVL.

This clonotype was counted at least ten times. V gene TRBV6-5 combines with J gene TRBJ1-6, with TRBD1 matching 9 bases. Germline V lookup: CDR1 MNHEY, CDR2 SVGAGI. The CDR3 is 17 residues long. V trimming: 2 bases; J trimming: 8 bases; junction bases outside the gene matches: 10. CDR3 in amino acids: CASSYLPGQGAYSPLHF. The CDR3 coding sequence is TGTGCCAGCAGTTACCTCCCGGGACAGGGTGCTTATTCACCCCTCCACTTT.